One and the same sample provided the 29 T cell receptor beta chains below, sequenced in a study of shared clonotypes between healthy human individuals. Repertoires were generated with immunoSEQ multiplex PCR, while TCRdb's copy carries only in-frame clones and drops some. There are around 600,000 clones in the sample; more than 95% occur only once, and approximately 0.057% lies in the top ten. The sample comprised naive CD4+ T cells sorted from blood. Subset in this sample: CD45RA+ positively selected. The receptors were sampled from a woman under 40 in good health.

V usage is TRBV5-1 and J usage is TRBJ2-7; 8 positions match TRBD1. CDR1 and CDR2 (germline): SGHRS, YFSETQ. With 9 bases clipped from V and 6 bases from J, the junction kept 14 bases outside the gene matches. The CDR3 has 14 amino acids. CDR3 coding DNA: TGCGCCACCGTCCACGGGACAGGTCGTCTCGAGCAGTACTTC. Amino acids: CATVHGTGRLEQYF.

This clone was detected only once. This chain joins TRBV5-1 and TRBJ2-7, with 7 positions matching TRBD1. Trimming at V came to 2 bases and at J to 6 bases, leaving 5 bases not matched to a gene. The CDR3 runs to 13 residues. Germline CDR1 is SGHRS and CDR2 is YFSETQ. The CDR3 protein is CASSFETGSEQYF. The CDR3 DNA follows: TGCGCCAGCAGCTTCGAGACAGGGTCCGAGCAGTACTTC.

The V and J genes are TRBV6-6 and TRBJ1-2; a possible D gene is TRBD1 (5 bases). CDR3 size: 12 residues. From germline, CDR1 is MNHNY and CDR2 SVGAGI (reference sequence). Trimming removed 9 bases at V and 3 bases at J, with 11 bases between. The CDR3 region is CASGGGDYGYTF. The CDR3 DNA reads TGTGCCAGTGGGGGGGGAGACTATGGCTACACCTTC.

The chain combines TRBV5-1 with TRBJ2-2; D is perhaps TRBD1 (11 bases). This CDR3 is built from 18 residues. V gave up 1 base and J gave up 6 bases, with 22 bases separating them. The V gene's germline CDR1 is SGHRS and CDR2 YFSETQ. The CDR3 sequence is CASSLWGQGGLASGELFF. CDR3 bases: TGCGCCAGCAGCTTGTGGGGACAGGGGGGACTAGCGTCCGGGGAGCTGTTTTTT.

This chain uses TRBV6-1 with TRBJ1-2; D is possibly TRBD1 (5 bases). V was shortened by 3 bases and J by 3 bases, with 8 bases between the two germline ends. The CDR3 extends over 13 amino acids. Germline V CDR1 and CDR2: MNHNS, SASEGT. CDR3 protein: CASSEQTDYGYTF. The CDR3 nucleotides read TGTGCCAGCAGTGAGCAGACAGACTATGGCTACACCTTC.

The rearrangement joins TRBV2 to TRBJ1-1; the match to TRBD1 covers 10 bases. V was pared by 6 bases and J by 4 bases, with 5 bases of the junction left unmatched. Germline CDR1 SNHLY, CDR2 FYNNEI. The length of the CDR3 is 14 residues. The CDR3 DNA is TGTGCCAGCAGGACGACAGGGGGCTTCACTGAAGCTTTCTTT. Its translation is CASRTTGGFTEAFF.

The chain uses TRBV5-4 and TRBJ1-5; possibly TRBD1 for D (6 bases). The CDR3 is 16 residues long. Germline CDR1 and CDR2: SGHNT and YYREEE (reference sequence). Trimming removed 3 bases at V and 4 bases at J, with 17 bases between. The CDR3 loop reads CASSWGGGRANQPQHF. In nucleotides, the CDR3 is TGTGCCAGCAGCTGGGGAGGGGGTAGGGCAAATCAGCCCCAGCATTTT.

Details on this clone: A junction boundary mismatches the germline segment, possibly from a read error. The V gene is TRBV5-4, the J gene TRBJ2-6; D possibly corresponds to TRBD1 (5 bases). Germline CDR1 SGHNT, CDR2 YYREEE (reference sequence). The CDR3 loop spans 15 amino acids. Written as DNA, the CDR3 is TGTGCCAGCAGCTTGGTCGGCTCTGGGGCCAACGCCCTGACTTTC. Its protein product is CASSLVGSGANALTF.

The chain is built from TRBV28 and TRBJ2-7; perhaps D is TRBD1 or TRBD2 (5 bases each). The CDR3 runs to 11 residues. The germline V and J ends were trimmed by 4 bases and 7 bases, with 8 bases remaining between them. Per germline, CDR1 MDHEN and CDR2 SYDVKM. Here the CDR3 DNA reads TGTGCCAGCAGTTGGGACCGGGAGCAGTACTTC. This gives the protein CASSWDREQYF.

This clone was detected only once. In nucleotides, the CDR3 is TGTGCCAGCAGGTCCATAGCGGGATCCTCGTACGAGCAGTACTTC. It yields the protein CASRSIAGSSYEQYF. V gene TRBV11-2 combines with J gene TRBJ2-7; the match to TRBD2 covers 8 bases. V shed 6 bases, J shed 4 bases, and the junction held 11 bases outside the gene matches. Per the germline V gene, CDR1 is SGHAT and CDR2 is FQNNGV. The CDR3 has 15 residues.

The V gene is TRBV7-9, the J gene TRBJ1-5; D is undetermined. From germline, CDR1 is SEHNR and CDR2 FQNEAQ (reference sequence). CDR3 length: 13 amino acids. The V end lost 3 bases, the J end lost 6 bases, and 9 bases lay between the germline ends. The DNA of the CDR3 is TGTGCCAGCAGCTTGCAACTGGGTCAGCCCCAGCATTTT. Its translation: CASSLQLGQPQHF.

V and J are TRBV27 and TRBJ2-7, with 7 nucleotides matching TRBD2. The CDR3 contains 19 residues. CDR1 MNHEY and CDR2 SMNVEV come from the germline V gene (reference sequence). With V trimmed by 5 bases and J by 0 bases, 19 bases remained unmatched. In DNA, the CDR3 is TGTGCCAGCAGTCCCCGGTGGGGCGGGAGACACCTACCCTCCTACGAGCAGTACTTC. Translation gives CASSPRWGGRHLPSYEQYF.

The V call is TRBV2, the J call TRBJ1-4; D is unclear. V lost 2 bases and J lost 13, with 17 bases in between. The germline gives CDR1 SNHLY, CDR2 FYNNEI. The CDR3 is made up of 14 amino acids. This CDR3 reads CASSERTRLEGLFF. CDR3 nucleotides: TGTGCCAGCAGTGAACGGACCCGCTTGGAGGGACTGTTTTTT.

Comment on this clone: Within the sample, other DNA sequences also encode this same CDR3. V is TRBV19 and J is TRBJ2-7; 10 bases agree with TRBD2. The V gene end was trimmed by 6 bases and the J gene end by 3 bases; junction bases not matched to a gene: 5. Germline V gene lookup returns CDR1 LNHDA and CDR2 SQIVND (reference sequence). The CDR3 runs 14 residues. The chain's CDR3 is CASRRTSGSYEQYF. The DNA of the CDR3 is TGTGCCAGTAGGAGGACTAGCGGAAGCTACGAGCAGTACTTC.

The chain is built from TRBV5-5 and TRBJ2-1; 9 nucleotides align to TRBD1. The CDR3 sequence is 14 residues long. V gave up 5 bases and J gave up 7 bases; unmatched junction bases: 7. Germline CDR1 is SGHKS and CDR2 is YYEKEE (reference sequence). CDR3 sequence reads: CASSSGTGINEQFF. CDR3 nucleotide sequence: TGTGCCAGCAGTTCCGGGACAGGGATTAATGAGCAGTTCTTC.

The genes are TRBV14 and TRBJ2-1; no firm D call. Germline loops: CDR1 SGHDN, CDR2 FVKESK. The CDR3 runs 14 residues. V was pared by 3 bases and J by 4 bases, with 10 bases between. Here the CDR3 DNA reads TGTGCCAGCAGCCATGTTCGGGTTTACAATGAGCAGTTCTTC. This codes for CASSHVRVYNEQFF.

CDR3: CSVAGGGTGGETQYF. CDR3 coding DNA: TGCAGCGTTGCAGGGGGTGGGACTGGCGGCGAGACCCAGTACTTC. This chain uses TRBV29-1 with TRBJ2-5, with D possibly being TRBD1 (7 bases). CDR3 size: 15 residues. Germline V lookup: CDR1 SQVTM, CDR2 ANQGSEA. V shed 4 bases and J shed 5 bases, with 20 bases lying between them. The full variable domain, with the rest looked up from reference TRBV29-1 and TRBJ2-5, is SAVISQKPSRDICQRGTSLTIQCQVDSQVTMMFWYRQQPGQSLTLIATANQGSEATYESGFVIDKFPISRPNLTFSTLTVSNMSPEDSSIYLCSVAGGGTGGETQYFGPGTRLLVL.

This rearrangement joins TRBV11-3 to TRBJ2-7; possibly TRBD1 or TRBD2 for D (5 bases each). This CDR3 is 13 amino acids long. The V gene's germline CDR1 is SGHNT and CDR2 YENEEA. V was trimmed by 1 base and J by 3 bases, leaving 7 bases between them. The CDR3 loop is CASSLGGFYEQYF. In nucleotides, the CDR3 is TGTGCCAGCAGCTTAGGGGGGTTCTACGAGCAGTACTTC.

The chain joins TRBV11-3 to TRBJ2-2; TRBD2 is a possible D gene (5 bases). V lost 0 bases and J 1 base, leaving 15 bases between the germline ends. This CDR3 is built from 18 residues. The V gene's germline CDR1 is SGHNT and CDR2 YENEEA. CDR3 coding DNA: TGTGCCAGCAGCTTAGATCCGGCGGGCGGACTGAACACCGGGGAGCTGTTTTTT. Its translation is CASSLDPAGGLNTGELFF.

Here the CDR3 reads CAWTVGPYGYTF. The CDR3 nucleotides read TGTGCCTGGACGGTCGGGCCCTATGGCTACACCTTC. This chain uses TRBV30 with TRBJ1-2; D gene ambiguous. This CDR3 region has 12 residues. CDR1 and CDR2 (germline): GTSNPN, SVGIG (reference sequence). V dropped 4 bases and J dropped 4 bases, with 10 bases sitting between them. The variable domain in full, with the rest retrieved from reference TRBV30 and TRBJ1-2, is SQTIHQWPATLVQPVGSPLSLECTVEGTSNPNLYWYRQAAGRGLQLLFYSVGIGQISSEVPQNLSASRPQDRQFILSSKKLLLSDSGFYLCAWTVGPYGYTFGSGTRLTVV.

This clone has a single count. The J gene is TRBJ2-1, the V gene TRBV28; D perhaps matches TRBD2 (5 bases). The germline CDR1 and CDR2 sequences are MDHEN and SYDVKM. The V end lost 7 bases, the J end lost 0 bases, and 16 bases lay between the germline ends. This CDR3 has 16 residues. CDR3 in amino acids: CASTPWTANSYNEQFF. The CDR3 nucleotides read TGTGCCAGCACCCCTTGGACTGCGAACTCCTACAATGAGCAGTTCTTC.

The sample holds one count of this clone. This specimen includes other DNA sequences encoding the same CDR3. The V and J genes are TRBV27 and TRBJ2-7, with D possibly TRBD1 on 5 matching bases. V was clipped by 3 bases and J by 2 bases, with 11 bases between them. The CDR3 runs 14 residues. CDR1 MNHEY and CDR2 SMNVEV come from the germline V gene (reference sequence). The CDR3 here is CASSLGQGPYEQYF. The DNA of the CDR3 is TGTGCCAGCAGTTTGGGGCAGGGTCCCTACGAGCAGTACTTC.

A single count supports this clone. This chain links TRBV5-5 with TRBJ2-7, with D unresolved. Per germline, CDR1 SGHKS and CDR2 YYEKEE (reference sequence). CDR3 length: 12 amino acids. Trimming took off 0 bases at V and 3 bases at J, with 4 bases between the two ends. The CDR3 nucleotides are TGTGCCAGCAGCTTGGAAAGCTACGAGCAGTACTTC. Translating gives CASSLESYEQYF.

This chain joins TRBV19 and TRBJ2-4, with a tentative D call TRBD2 (6 bases). The ends were cut back, 9 bases at V and 4 bases at J, with 13 bases in the middle. The CDR3 totals 13 residues. Germline V gene lookup returns CDR1 LNHDA and CDR2 SQIVND (reference sequence). In DNA, the CDR3 is TGTGCCAGCACCCCCCGGGGGAAAAACATTCAGTACTTC. Protein: CASTPRGKNIQYF. Combining the CDR3 with reference TRBV19 and TRBJ2-4 gives the whole variable domain DGGITQSPKYLFRKEGQNVTLSCEQNLNHDAMYWYRQDPGQGLRLIYYSQIVNDFQKGDIAEGYSVSREKKESFPLTVTSAQKNPTAFYLCASTPRGKNIQYFGAGTRLSVL.

The chain uses TRBV6-4 and TRBJ1-2, with D possibly matching TRBD1 (5 bases). The ends were cut back, 0 bases at V and 3 bases at J, with 8 bases in the middle. There are 14 residues in the CDR3. The germline V gene encodes CDR1 MRHNA and CDR2 SNTAGT. The CDR3 coding sequence is TGTGCCAGCAGTGACTCATGGGGCCACTATGGCTACACCTTC. The encoded protein is CASSDSWGHYGYTF.

This rearrangement joins TRBV28 to TRBJ2-7; perhaps TRBD2 as D (5 bases). Trimming cost V 6 bases and J 0 bases, with 15 bases left between them. Germline V gives CDR1 MDHEN, CDR2 SYDVKM. This CDR3 contains 15 residues. CDR3 DNA: TGTGCCAGCAGCGGGTGGAAGCGGAGCTCCTACGAGCAGTACTTC. This sequence encodes CASSGWKRSSYEQYF.

The chain employs TRBV5-4 and TRBJ1-3; maybe TRBD1 (5 bases). V gave up 1 base and J gave up 4 bases, with 12 bases separating them. The germline gives CDR1 SGHNT, CDR2 YYREEE (reference sequence). This CDR3 has 15 amino acids. The CDR3 here is CASSLWAGQGNTIYF. The CDR3 nucleotides read TGTGCCAGCAGCTTGTGGGCAGGACAAGGAAACACCATATATTTT.

The chain recombines TRBV4-1 with TRBJ2-1, with D maybe TRBD2 (6 bases). With 3 bases removed from V and 5 bases from J, the gap between germline ends came to 17 bases. Germline lookup yields CDR1 MGHRA and CDR2 YSYEKL. The CDR3 extends over 16 amino acids. CDR3 in amino acids: CASSHTSTRNHNEQFF. In nucleotides, the CDR3 is TGCGCCAGCAGCCATACCTCGACTAGAAACCACAATGAGCAGTTCTTC.

The gene calls are TRBV7-9 and TRBJ2-5; D might be TRBD2 (6 bases). Trimming shortened V by 8 bases and J by 2 bases, and 12 bases separated the two germline ends. The CDR3 has 13 amino acids. The germline V gene encodes CDR1 SEHNR and CDR2 FQNEAQ (reference sequence). The CDR3 loop is CASDLGRQETQYF. DNA of the CDR3: TGTGCCAGCGACTTGGGGAGGCAAGAGACCCAGTACTTC. The full variable domain, completed using reference TRBV7-9 and TRBJ2-5, is DTGVSQNPRHKITKRGQNVTFRCDPISEHNRLYWYRQTLGQGPEFLTYFQNEAQLEKSRLLSDRFSAERPKGSFSTLEIQRTEQGDSAMYLCASDLGRQETQYFGPGTRLLVL.